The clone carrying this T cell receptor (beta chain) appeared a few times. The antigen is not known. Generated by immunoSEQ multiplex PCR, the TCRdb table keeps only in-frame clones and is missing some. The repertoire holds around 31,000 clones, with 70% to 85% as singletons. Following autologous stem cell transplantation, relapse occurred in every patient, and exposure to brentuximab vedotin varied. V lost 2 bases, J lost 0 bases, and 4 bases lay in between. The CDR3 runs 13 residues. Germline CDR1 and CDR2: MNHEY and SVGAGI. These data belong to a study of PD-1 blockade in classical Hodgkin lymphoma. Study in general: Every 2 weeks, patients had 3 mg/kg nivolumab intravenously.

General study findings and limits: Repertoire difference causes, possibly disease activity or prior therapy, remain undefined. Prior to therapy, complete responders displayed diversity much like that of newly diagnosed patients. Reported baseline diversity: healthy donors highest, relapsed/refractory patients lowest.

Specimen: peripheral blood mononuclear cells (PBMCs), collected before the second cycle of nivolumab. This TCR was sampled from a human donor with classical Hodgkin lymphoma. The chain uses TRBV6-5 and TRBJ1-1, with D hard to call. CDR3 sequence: CASSYTVNTEAFF. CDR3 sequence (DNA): TGTGCCAGCAGTTACACAGTGAACACTGAAGCTTTCTTT.